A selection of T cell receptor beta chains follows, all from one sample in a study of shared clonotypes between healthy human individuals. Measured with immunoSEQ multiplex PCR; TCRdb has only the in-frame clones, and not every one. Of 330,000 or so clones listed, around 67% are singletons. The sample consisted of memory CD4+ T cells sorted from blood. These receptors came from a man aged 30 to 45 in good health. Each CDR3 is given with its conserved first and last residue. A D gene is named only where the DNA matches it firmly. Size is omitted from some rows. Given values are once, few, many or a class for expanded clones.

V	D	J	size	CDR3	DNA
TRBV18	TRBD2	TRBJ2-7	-	CASSPGASGSEQYF	TGTGCCAGCTCACCAGGGGCTAGCGGGAGCGAGCAGTACTTC
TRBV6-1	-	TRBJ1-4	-	CASSTGGWEEEKLFF	TGTGCCAGCAGTACCGGAGGGTGGGAGGAGGAAAAACTGTTTTTT
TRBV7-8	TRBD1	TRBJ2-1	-	CASSVGQGSNEQFF	TGTGCCAGCAGCGTGGGACAGGGGAGCAATGAGCAGTTCTTC
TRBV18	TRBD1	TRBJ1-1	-	CASSPPGRGRDTEAFF	TGTGCCAGCTCACCACCGGGCAGGGGGCGGGACACTGAAGCTTTCTTT
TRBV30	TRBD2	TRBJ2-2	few	CAWTSGIGTGELFF	TGTGCCTGGACTAGCGGGATTGGCACCGGGGAGCTGTTTTTT
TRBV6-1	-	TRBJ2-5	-	CASSETIGGSGTQYF	TGTGCCAGCAGTGAAACGATAGGTGGCTCTGGGACCCAGTACTTC
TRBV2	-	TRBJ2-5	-	CASRSAGNLMETQYF	TGTGCCAGTCGTAGTGCCGGGAATTTAATGGAGACCCAGTACTTC
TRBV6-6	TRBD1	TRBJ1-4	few	CASSYGQGLEKLFF	TGTGCCAGCAGTTATGGACAGGGGTTAGAAAAACTGTTTTTT
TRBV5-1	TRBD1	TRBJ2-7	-	CASSPWTGIYEQYF	TGCGCCAGCAGCCCCTGGACAGGGATCTACGAGCAGTACTTC
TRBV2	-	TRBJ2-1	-	CASRPETDEQFF	TGTGCCAGCAGACCTGAAACAGATGAGCAGTTCTTC
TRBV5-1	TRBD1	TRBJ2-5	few	CASSSNGDREETQYF	TGCGCCAGCAGCTCGAATGGGGACAGGGAAGAGACCCAGTACTTC
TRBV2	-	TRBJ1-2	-	CASSDATGRAGYTF	TGTGCCAGCAGTGACGCGACAGGACGTGCTGGCTACACCTTC
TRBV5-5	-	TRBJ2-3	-	CASSPDNGGDTQYF	TGTGCCAGCAGCCCAGATAATGGAGGAGATACGCAGTATTTT
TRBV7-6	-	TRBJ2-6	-	CAGSGGPGANVLTF	TGTGCGGGCAGCGGAGGACCTGGGGCCAACGTCCTGACTTTC
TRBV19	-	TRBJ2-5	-	CASGVDAGIQETQYF	TGTGCCAGTGGTGTCGACGCAGGGATCCAAGAGACCCAGTACTTC
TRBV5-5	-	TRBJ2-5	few	CASSFRAGADLETQYF	TGTGCCAGCAGCTTCCGGGCTGGGGCCGATCTAGAGACCCAGTACTTC
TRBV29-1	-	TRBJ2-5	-	CSATPWQKERETQYF	TGCAGCGCCACCCCTTGGCAGAAGGAGAGAGAGACCCAGTACTTC
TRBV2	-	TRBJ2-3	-	CASSESVPSRQYF	TGTGCCAGCAGTGAATCTGTACCGAGTCGTCAGTATTTT
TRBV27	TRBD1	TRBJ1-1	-	CASGNRDRGGGHTEAFF	TGTGCCAGCGGGAACCGGGACAGGGGAGGAGGCCACACTGAAGCTTTCTTT
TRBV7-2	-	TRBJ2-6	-	CASSITVKANVLTF	TGTGCCAGCAGCATCACGGTAAAGGCCAACGTCCTGACTTTC
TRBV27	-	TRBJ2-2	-	CASRLTLGAGELFF	TGTGCCAGCAGGCTAACCCTAGGGGCCGGGGAGCTGTTTTTT
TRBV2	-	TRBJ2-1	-	CASKQLYNEQFF	TGTGCCAGCAAGCAGCTCTACAATGAGCAGTTCTTC
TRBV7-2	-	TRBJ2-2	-	CASSLFGTGELFF	TGTGCCAGCAGCTTATTCGGCACCGGGGAGCTGTTTTTT
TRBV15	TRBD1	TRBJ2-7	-	CATSRDIDRGEQYF	TGTGCCACCAGCAGAGATATCGACAGGGGCGAGCAGTACTTC
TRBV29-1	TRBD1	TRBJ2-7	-	CSVTGQGGYEQYF	TGCAGCGTGACGGGACAGGGTGGGTACGAGCAGTACTTC
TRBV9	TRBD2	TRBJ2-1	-	CASSGISGRSNNEQFF	TGTGCCAGCAGCGGAATTAGCGGGAGATCCAACAATGAGCAGTTCTTC
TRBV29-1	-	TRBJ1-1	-	CSGAWGANTEAFF	TGCAGCGGTGCCTGGGGCGCGAACACTGAAGCTTTCTTT
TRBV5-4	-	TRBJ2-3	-	CASSLGGGSTDTQYF	TGTGCCAGCAGCTTGGGCGGCGGGAGCACAGATACGCAGTATTTT
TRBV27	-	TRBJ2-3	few	CASQDYTDTQYF	TGTGCCAGCCAAGATTATACAGATACGCAGTATTTT
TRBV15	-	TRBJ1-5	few	CATSRRGGSQPQHF	TGTGCCACCAGCAGGCGTGGAGGAAGTCAGCCCCAGCATTTT
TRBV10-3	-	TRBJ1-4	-	CAIRATGGNEKLFF	TGTGCCATCAGGGCGACAGGTGGTAATGAAAAACTGTTTTTT
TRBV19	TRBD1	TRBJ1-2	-	CASSASGGRGYGYTF	TGTGCCAGTAGTGCCTCAGGGGGCAGGGGCTATGGCTACACCTTC
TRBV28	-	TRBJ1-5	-	CASMRPGGGNQPQHF	TGTGCCAGCATGAGGCCAGGTGGTGGCAATCAGCCCCAGCATTTT
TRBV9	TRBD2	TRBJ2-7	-	CASSKGLAGNYEQYF	TGTGCCAGCAGCAAAGGACTAGCGGGTAACTACGAGCAGTACTTC
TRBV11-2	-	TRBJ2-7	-	CASSFRDSHYEQYF	TGTGCCAGCAGCTTTCGTGACAGTCACTACGAGCAGTACTTC
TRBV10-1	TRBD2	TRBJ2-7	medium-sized	CASKTSGSFGVHEQYF	TGCGCCAGCAAGACTAGCGGGAGTTTCGGCGTGCACGAGCAGTACTTC
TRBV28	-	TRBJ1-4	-	CASRGAFNEKLFF	TGTGCCAGCAGAGGGGCCTTCAATGAAAAACTGTTTTTT
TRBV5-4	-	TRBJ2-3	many	CASSLGRSTDTQYF	TGTGCCAGCAGCTTGGGTAGAAGCACAGATACGCAGTATTTT
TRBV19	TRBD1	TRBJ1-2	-	CASSTGQDGYGYTF	TGTGCCAGTAGCACAGGACAGGATGGCTATGGCTACACCTTC
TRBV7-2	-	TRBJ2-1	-	CASSPTRSSYNEQFF	TGTGCCAGCAGCCCAACTAGGAGCTCCTACAATGAGCAGTTCTTC
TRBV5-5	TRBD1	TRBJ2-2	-	CASSVQGVSGELFF	TGTGCCAGCAGCGTCCAGGGGGTGTCCGGGGAGCTGTTTTTT
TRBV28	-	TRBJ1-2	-	CGSFGNYGYTF	TGTGGGAGCTTCGGAAACTATGGCTACACCTTC
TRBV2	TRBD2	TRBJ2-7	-	CASSVSTTSGNYEQYF	TGTGCCAGCAGTGTTTCGACTACTAGCGGGAACTACGAGCAGTACTTC
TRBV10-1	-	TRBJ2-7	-	CASSWDTTDEQYF	TGCGCCAGCAGTTGGGACACCACGGACGAGCAGTACTTC